These 10 T cell receptor beta chains originate from one sample sequenced in a study of blood T cell repertoires in COVID-19. Measured with immunoSEQ multiplex PCR; TCRdb has only the in-frame clones, and not every one. Among some 350,000 clones listed, approximately 86% were seen once. Material for sequencing was peripheral blood. These receptors were obtained from a human donor in a cohort sampled during active COVID-19.

The genes are TRBV20-1 and TRBJ1-4; D is undetermined. The CDR3 totals 13 residues. Germline assignment: CDR1 DFQATT and CDR2 SNEGSKA (reference sequence). Trimming pared 3 bases from V and 3 bases from J, leaving 8 bases between. The CDR3 protein is CSASGGANEKLFF. As DNA, the CDR3 is TGCAGTGCTAGTGGTGGAGCTAATGAAAAACTGTTTTTT.

The chain employs TRBV7-3 and TRBJ2-2; possible D gene TRBD1, 6 bases. V was clipped by 2 bases and J by 6 bases, with 13 bases between them. The CDR3 is 15 residues long. CDR1 and CDR2 from the germline V gene are SGHTA and FQGTGA. CDR3 in DNA: TGTGCCAGCAGCTTAGGGGGCGGTGGATCCGGGGAGCTGTTTTTT. Translation: CASSLGGGGSGELFF. The full variable domain, in which reference TRBV7-3 and TRBJ2-2 provide the parts outside the CDR3, is GAGVSQTPSNKVTEKGKYVELRCDPISGHTALYWYRQSLGQGPEFLIYFQGTGAADDSGLPNDRFFAVRPEGSVSTLKIQRTERGDSAVYLCASSLGGGGSGELFFGEGSRLTVL.

V gene TRBV7-8 combines with J gene TRBJ1-5, with a possible D match to TRBD1 (5 bases). Germline CDR1 reads SGHVS; CDR2 reads FQNEAQ. V lost 4 bases and J 10 bases, leaving 11 bases between the germline ends. This CDR3 region has 12 residues. The CDR3 loop is CASSSAGGPQHF. In nucleotides, the CDR3 is TGTGCCAGCAGCTCGGCGGGGGGACCCCAGCATTTT.

CDR3 region: CASRGGRGDTDTQYF. DNA for the CDR3: TGCGCCAGCAGAGGAGGGCGGGGGGACACAGATACGCAGTATTTT. This chain connects TRBV5-1 to TRBJ2-3; 8 nucleotides match TRBD2. The CDR3 totals 15 residues. Germline lookup yields CDR1 SGHRS and CDR2 YFSETQ. V gave up 5 bases and J gave up 2 bases; unmatched junction bases: 7. Supplemented by reference TRBV5-1 and TRBJ2-3, the full variable domain reads KAGVTQTPRYLIKTRGQQVTLSCSPISGHRSVSWYQQTPGQGLQFLFEYFSETQRNKGNFPGRFSGRQFSNSRSEMNVSTLELGDSALYLCASRGGRGDTDTQYFGPGTRLTVL.

V usage is TRBV2 and J usage is TRBJ1-5; 9 bases map to TRBD1. The CDR3 contains 16 residues. Germline lookup yields CDR1 SNHLY and CDR2 FYNNEI. Trimming removed 7 bases from V and 5 bases from J; junction bases left unmatched: 12. The CDR3 bases are TGTGCCAGCAACCCCACACAGGGGGCGAACCATCAGCCCCAGCATTTT. Its translation is CASNPTQGANHQPQHF.

J is TRBJ1-6 and V is TRBV2; tentatively, D is TRBD1 (5 bases). The length of the CDR3 is 14 residues. The germline V and J ends were trimmed by 3 bases and 7 bases, with 10 bases remaining between them. The germline CDR1 and CDR2 sequences are SNHLY and FYNNEI. The CDR3 DNA reads as TGTGCCAGCAGTGAGTGGGGGGGGAATTCACCCCTCCACTTT. It encodes CASSEWGGNSPLHF.

This rearrangement joins TRBV27 to TRBJ2-5; possible D gene TRBD2, 6 bases. This CDR3 comprises 13 residues. Germline V gives CDR1 MNHEY, CDR2 SMNVEV (reference sequence). V was shortened by 6 bases and J by 4 bases, with 12 bases between the two germline ends. CDR3 region: CASSLTRGETQYF. The DNA of the CDR3 is TGTGCCAGCAGCCTGACGCGGGGAGAGACCCAGTACTTC.

The chain carries TRBV2 and TRBJ2-3; 8 positions agree with TRBD2. Germline V lookup: CDR1 SNHLY, CDR2 FYNNEI. The CDR3 has 15 amino acids. With V trimmed by 4 bases and J by 3 bases, 6 bases remained unmatched. As DNA, the CDR3 is TGTGCCAGCAGTGGACGGGAGGGAGGGACAGATACGCAGTATTTT. Its protein is CASSGREGGTDTQYF.

The V and J genes are TRBV30 and TRBJ2-7; TRBD2 matches at 7 bases. V gave up 4 bases and J gave up 0 bases; unmatched junction bases: 6. CDR1 GTSNPN and CDR2 SVGIG come from the germline V gene (reference sequence). The CDR3 consists of 14 residues. CDR3 sequence (DNA): TGTGCCTGGAAGTCCGAGCGGGACTCCTACGAGCAGTACTTC. It translates to CAWKSERDSYEQYF.

The chain carries TRBV28 and TRBJ2-7; 9 nucleotides line up with TRBD2. Losses at the gene ends were 5 bases for V and 12 bases for J; bases not matched to a gene: 17. The CDR3 covers 15 residues. Germline assignment: CDR1 MDHEN and CDR2 SYDVKM. The CDR3 spells CASSPHGGAGLALYF. CDR3 nucleotide sequence: TGTGCCAGCAGTCCCCATGGAGGAGCGGGACTAGCCCTGTACTTC.